What follows are 21 T cell receptor beta chains derived from one specimen sequenced in a study of blood T cells in healthy people across ages. It was with a sample-barcoded 5' primer and a J-beta primer mix that a second PCR of about 6 to 12 cycles was run. One entry per CDR3 protein, called by TCRdb with MiXCR from the 5' RACE reads. This sample has approximately 320,000 distinct CDR3 sequences, with roughly 27% found just once. The specimen was blood. These receptors were obtained from a woman in her 70s in good health.

This chain links TRBV28 with TRBJ1-1; TRBD1 agrees at 7 bases. The junction had 3 bases not matched to a gene; V was cut back by 2 bases and J by 3 bases. Germline V gene data show CDR1 as MDHEN and CDR2 as SYDVKM. This CDR3 contains 14 residues. CDR3 region: CASSLLQGYTEAFF. The CDR3 nucleotides read TGTGCCAGCAGTTTACTACAGGGGTACACTGAAGCTTTCTTT.

The chain combines TRBV28 with TRBJ2-7, with 10 bases that match TRBD2. J lost 6 bases, V lost 7 bases, and 9 bases had no gene match. The V gene's germline CDR1 is MDHEN and CDR2 SYDVKM. This CDR3 comprises 14 residues. The CDR3 region is CASITIAGGREQYF. CDR3 DNA: TGTGCCAGCATCACGATAGCGGGAGGACGCGAGCAGTACTTC.

As regards this clonotype: The limits of the CDR3 on the DNA are not certain, so only TCRdb's listed CDR3 is given. V and J are TRBV6-4 and TRBJ2-2; the tabulated D call, TRBD1, remains unverified against the DNA. CDR1 MRHNA and CDR2 SNTAGT come from the germline V gene. Inclusive of both ends, the CDR3 amounts to 16 amino acids. The CDR3 here is CASSSSPPGRTGELFF.

Of note for this clonotype: One end of the junction varies from germline; a read error may be responsible. This chain uses TRBV29-1 with TRBJ2-4; TRBD2 matches 14 bases. Germline-derived CDR1 and CDR2 are SQVTM and ANQGSEA. This CDR3 contains 22 residues. CDR3 DNA sequence: TGCAGCGTCGAAGATCGTCTATCGCGACTAGCGGGAGGGCCGGGGACCAAAAACATTCAGTACTTC. It translates to CSVEDRLSRLAGGPGTKNIQYF.

The genes are TRBV10-3 and TRBJ1-6; 8 bases line up with TRBD1. CDR3 length: 16 residues. Germline V gives CDR1 ENHRY, CDR2 SYGVKD. The V and J ends lost 4 bases and 5 bases, in that order; junction bases with no gene match: 7. The CDR3 nucleotides are TGTGCCATCAGTGCGCAGGGGGCGGCCAATAATTCACCCCTCCACTTT. This gives the protein CAISAQGAANNSPLHF.

Details on this clonotype: At one of its ends the junction is not consistent with the germline gene, which may arise from a read error. The J gene is TRBJ2-7, the V gene TRBV7-2, with TRBD1 as a possible D gene (5 bases). Germline V gene lookup returns CDR1 SGHTA and CDR2 FQGNSA. The CDR3 covers 12 residues. The CDR3 DNA reads as TGCGCCAGCAGCGCGCAGGGTGGCGAGCAGTACTTC. The encoded protein is CASSAQGGEQYF.

The rearrangement uses TRBV4-2 and TRBJ1-2, with TRBD1 matching 7 bases. J was trimmed by 6 bases and V by 0 bases; bases with no gene match: 10. This CDR3 is 16 amino acids long. Germline V lookup: CDR1 LGHNA, CDR2 YNFKEQ. The DNA of the CDR3 is TGTGCCAGCAGCCAAGATAACAGGGGATCGCGAGATGGCTACACCTTC. Encoded protein: CASSQDNRGSRDGYTF.

This clonotype has only a few counts. V gene TRBV7-2 combines with J gene TRBJ2-1; unclear D gene. V was shortened by 5 bases and J by 3 bases, with 14 bases between the two germline ends. Germline V gives CDR1 SGHTA, CDR2 FQGNSA. This CDR3 is 15 amino acids long. CDR3 residues: CASSTPYGDYNEQFF. CDR3 in DNA: TGTGCCAGCAGCACGCCATATGGGGACTACAATGAGCAGTTCTTC.

The chain recombines TRBV2 with TRBJ2-1; 8 positions agree with TRBD1. V lost 6 bases, J lost 0 bases, and 7 bases stayed unmatched. The CDR3 length is 16 residues. The germline V gene has CDR1 SNHLY and CDR2 FYNNEI. CDR3 in DNA: TGTGCCAGCAGACCCCGGACAGGGACCTCCTACAATGAGCAGTTCTTC. It codes for CASRPRTGTSYNEQFF.

The chain carries TRBV20-1 and TRBJ2-7, with 7 positions matching TRBD1. The V and J ends lost 0 bases and 3 bases, in that order; junction bases with no gene match: 8. CDR1 DFQATT and CDR2 SNEGSKA come from the germline V gene (reference sequence). This CDR3 has 15 residues. CDR3 DNA sequence: TGCAGTGCTAGAGATCTCGGGACAGAAATCTACGAGCAGTACTTC. Residues: CSARDLGTEIYEQYF.

This clonotype has just a few counts. The chain couples TRBV20-1 to TRBJ2-5, with 7 bases identical to TRBD2. Germline CDR1 is DFQATT and CDR2 is SNEGSKA (reference sequence). This CDR3 has 15 amino acids. With V trimmed by 4 bases and J by 5 bases, 13 bases remained unmatched. The CDR3 DNA is TGCAGTGCTATCGTCGGGGAGGGGATCTGGGAGACCCAGTACTTC. Translating it yields CSAIVGEGIWETQYF.

In this sample, this clonotype turned up a few times. This chain joins TRBV29-1 and TRBJ1-1; no firm D call. The V gene's germline CDR1 is SQVTM and CDR2 ANQGSEA. With 4 bases removed from V and 10 bases from J, the gap between germline ends came to 13 bases. CDR3 length equals 11 residues. The CDR3: CSVGLQRGAFF. DNA of the CDR3: TGCAGCGTTGGTCTCCAGCGGGGAGCTTTCTTT.

Here the CDR3 DNA reads TGTGCCAGCTCACCAGGGACTAGCGGGAGGCGCTATTTCACCGGGGAGCTGTTTTTT. Translation gives CASSPGTSGRRYFTGELFF. This rearrangement joins TRBV18 to TRBJ2-2; 15 bases are shared with TRBD2. The CDR3 is 19 amino acids. Germline V gives CDR1 KGHSH, CDR2 LQKENI. J lost 4 bases, V lost 2 bases, and 8 bases had no gene match.

The rearrangement links TRBV20-1 to TRBJ2-5; tentative D call: TRBD2 (8 bases). The J call may be in error: the DNA end matches TRBJ2-7 better. The CDR3 covers 14 residues. CDR1 is DFQATT, CDR2 SNEGSKA, per germline (reference sequence). The CDR3 DNA reads TGCAGTGCAAGGGGGCCGACTAGCGTCTACGAGCAGTACTTC. Residues: CSARGPTSVYEQYF.

This clonotype was found once. This rearrangement joins TRBV7-2 to TRBJ2-7; 7 positions match TRBD1. The germline gives CDR1 SGHTA, CDR2 FQGNSA. This CDR3 comprises 14 residues. Unmatched junction bases numbered 8, after V lost 5 bases and J lost 4 bases. DNA for the CDR3: TGTGCCAGCAGCCCAACAGGGGAAGGGTACGAGCAGTACTTC. Translation gives CASSPTGEGYEQYF.

The V and J genes are TRBV20-1 and TRBJ1-1; 7 nucleotides match TRBD1. This CDR3 comprises 16 residues. Germline V gives CDR1 DFQATT, CDR2 SNEGSKA (reference sequence). V was pared by 6 bases and J by 1 base, with 14 bases of the junction left unmatched. Here the CDR3 reads CSALRPGQAKNTEAFF. CDR3 in DNA: TGCAGTGCCCTTCGCCCAGGACAGGCAAAGAACACTGAAGCTTTCTTT.

This clonotype was picked up a small number of times. This sequence joins TRBV4-1 and TRBJ1-2, with D possibly matching TRBD1 (6 bases). This CDR3 has 16 residues. Germline CDR1 MGHRA, CDR2 YSYEKL. V lost 1 base and J 8 bases, leaving 20 bases between the germline ends. The CDR3 DNA is TGCGCCAGCAGCCAAGGCCCATCAGGGGCCCCTCGCGGCTACACCTTC. It translates to CASSQGPSGAPRGYTF.

There are a few counts of this clonotype. V and J are TRBV7-3 and TRBJ2-2; D uncertain. Trimming took off 1 base at V and 1 base at J, with 13 bases between the two ends. Per the germline V gene, CDR1 is SGHTA and CDR2 is FQGTGA. The length of the CDR3 is 17 residues. CDR3 coding DNA: TGTGCCAGCAGCTTAAAGGGTGGCCAGAGGAACACCGGGGAGCTGTTTTTT. Protein product: CASSLKGGQRNTGELFF. Together with reference TRBV7-3 and TRBJ2-2, the CDR3 gives the full variable domain: GAGVSQTPSNKVTEKGKYVELRCDPISGHTALYWYRQSLGQGPEFLIYFQGTGAADDSGLPNDRFFAVRPEGSVSTLKIQRTERGDSAVYLCASSLKGGQRNTGELFFGEGSRLTVL.

The J gene is TRBJ2-6, the V gene TRBV7-3; the D gene could be TRBD1 or TRBD2 (5 bases each). V lost 5 bases, J lost 2 bases, and 16 bases lay in between. CDR3 length: 17 residues. Germline values: CDR1 SGHTA, CDR2 FQGTGA. The chain's CDR3 is CASSTPGTLAGANVLTF. CDR3 DNA: TGTGCCAGCAGCACACCCGGGACGCTGGCTGGGGCCAACGTCCTGACTTTC. Full variable domain (missing parts from reference TRBV7-3 and TRBJ2-6): GAGVSQTPSNKVTEKGKYVELRCDPISGHTALYWYRQSLGQGPEFLIYFQGTGAADDSGLPNDRFFAVRPEGSVSTLKIQRTERGDSAVYLCASSTPGTLAGANVLTFGAGSRLTVL.

This clonotype was observed a handful of times. The chain is built from TRBV7-2 and TRBJ1-6, with unresolved D. V lost 2 bases and J lost 0, with 11 bases in between. The CDR3 length is 17 residues. Germline V lookup: CDR1 SGHTA, CDR2 FQGNSA. CDR3 residues: CASSLQADSSYNSPLHF. As DNA, the CDR3 is TGTGCCAGCAGCTTACAGGCCGATAGCTCCTATAATTCACCCCTCCACTTT. Filled out from reference TRBV7-2 and TRBJ1-6, the complete variable domain reads GAGVSQSPSNKVTEKGKDVELRCDPISGHTALYWYRQSLGQGLEFLIYFQGNSAPDKSGLPSDRFSAERTGGSVSTLTIQRTQQEDSAVYLCASSLQADSSYNSPLHFGNGTRLTVT.

The chain has TRBV20-1 and TRBJ2-5; D not resolved. This CDR3 is 15 amino acids long. CDR1 is DFQATT, CDR2 SNEGSKA, per germline (reference sequence). Trimming left V 0 bases short and J 5 bases short, with 16 bases between. The chain's CDR3 is CSARDLTGGQETQYF. Here the CDR3 DNA reads TGCAGTGCTAGAGATCTGACGGGTGGGCAGGAGACCCAGTACTTC.